Below are 19 T cell receptor beta chains sequenced from a single sample in a study of blood T cell repertoires in COVID-19. Generated by immunoSEQ multiplex PCR, the TCRdb table keeps only in-frame clones and is missing some. The repertoire holds 160,000 or so clones, with roughly 74% as singletons. Sequenced sample: peripheral blood. The receptors here all came from a woman of 80 years or more with acute or convalescent COVID-19.

CDR3 nucleotides: TGTGCCAGCAGCTCCTCGTGGAGGCCCGAGCAGTACTTC. Encoded protein: CASSSSWRPEQYF. The chain couples TRBV7-2 to TRBJ2-7; D is perhaps TRBD2 (5 bases). CDR1 is SGHTA, CDR2 FQGNSA, per germline. V lost 4 bases to trimming and J lost 6 bases, with 13 bases between them. CDR3 size: 13 residues.

The chain uses TRBV15 and TRBJ2-1; TRBD1 aligns across 9 bases. Per germline, CDR1 LNHNV and CDR2 YYDKDF (reference sequence). J was trimmed by 5 bases and V by 4 bases; bases with no gene match: 6. The CDR3 has 15 residues. The CDR3 is CATSKDRGTNNEQFF. In DNA, the CDR3 is TGTGCCACCAGCAAAGACAGGGGGACAAACAATGAGCAGTTCTTC.

This chain uses TRBV5-1 with TRBJ1-5, with D perhaps matching TRBD1 (6 bases). The germline V gene encodes CDR1 SGHRS and CDR2 YFSETQ. The CDR3 runs to 15 residues. Trimming removed 2 bases at V and 5 bases at J, with 14 bases between. This chain's CDR3 is CASSFGGGRDQPQHF. The CDR3 DNA sequence: TGCGCCAGCAGCTTCGGCGGGGGCCGTGATCAGCCCCAGCATTTT.

The V call is TRBV18, the J call TRBJ2-7; D gene unclear. The V gene lost 6 bases and the J gene lost 6 bases, with 12 bases spanning the gap. The germline CDR1 and CDR2 sequences are KGHSH and LQKENI. The length of the CDR3 is 12 residues. The CDR3 region is CASSPGTGEQYF. In DNA, the CDR3 is TGTGCCAGCTCCCCTGGCACGGGCGAGCAGTACTTC.

In this sample, this clone turned up once. The chain joins TRBV11-2 to TRBJ1-2; D gene ambiguous. The V and J ends lost 1 base and 7 bases respectively, with 16 bases between them. Per germline, CDR1 SGHAT and CDR2 FQNNGV. This CDR3 is built from 15 residues. The CDR3 nucleotides read TGTGCCAGCAGCTTAGGCTCTATCCCTTCTGGTGGCTACACCTTC. It translates to CASSLGSIPSGGYTF.

Concerning this clone: At the DNA level, this CDR3 is encoded by other sequences in the same sample as well. V gene TRBV5-1 combines with J gene TRBJ2-3; D perhaps matches TRBD2 (5 bases). Looked up from germline, CDR1 is SGHRS and CDR2 is YFSETQ. Trimming took off 0 bases at V and 1 base at J, with 12 bases between the two ends. This CDR3 has 16 amino acids. The CDR3: CASSLGLVGGTDTQYF. The CDR3 nucleotides are TGCGCCAGCAGCTTGGGACTTGTGGGAGGCACAGATACGCAGTATTTT.

The V gene is TRBV6-5, the J gene TRBJ1-2; 8 positions match TRBD1. CDR3 length: 12 residues. The germline CDR1 and CDR2 sequences are MNHEY and SVGAGI. Trimming at V came to 6 bases and at J to 8 bases, leaving 5 bases not matched to a gene. The CDR3 region is CASRADRVGYTF. CDR3 bases: TGTGCCAGCAGGGCGGACAGGGTGGGCTACACCTTC.

The rearrangement joins TRBV6-5 to TRBJ2-3; 8 bases are a match to TRBD2. The CDR3 covers 12 residues. CDR1 is MNHEY and CDR2 is SVGAGI in the germline V gene. The trim removed 6 bases at V and 6 bases at J, leaving 2 bases unmatched. CDR3 DNA sequence: TGTGCCAGCAGGGCTAGCGGGGATACGCAGTATTTT. Its protein is CASRASGDTQYF.

The chain has TRBV6-1 and TRBJ2-3, with TRBD1 matching over 7 bases. CDR3 size: 14 residues. Germline CDR1 and CDR2: MNHNS and SASEGT. With 3 bases clipped from V and 4 bases from J, the junction kept 4 bases outside the gene matches. CDR3 amino acids: CASSEDRWADTQYF. CDR3 coding DNA: TGTGCCAGCAGTGAGGACAGGTGGGCAGATACGCAGTATTTT.

The rearrangement links TRBV18 to TRBJ2-5, with D perhaps TRBD1 (5 bases). There are 13 residues in the CDR3. Deletions cut 2 bases from V and 5 bases from J, with 9 bases between. CDR1 and CDR2 from the germline V gene are KGHSH and LQKENI. CDR3 bases: TGTGCCAGCTCACCAAGGACACAGGAGACCCAGTACTTC. This codes for CASSPRTQETQYF. Looking up the rest from reference TRBV18 and TRBJ2-5 gives the full variable domain: NAGVMQNPRHLVRRRGQEARLRCSPMKGHSHVYWYRQLPEEGLKFMVYLQKENIIDESGMPKERFSAEFPKEGPSILRIQQVVRGDSAAYFCASSPRTQETQYFGPGTRLLVL.

The chain links TRBV7-2 to TRBJ1-2; 11 bases fit TRBD1. There are 16 residues in the CDR3. V dropped 0 bases and J dropped 6; count of bases not matched to a gene: 6. Germline lookup yields CDR1 SGHTA and CDR2 FQGNSA. CDR3 coding DNA: TGTGCCAGCAGCTTAGCAGGGAGGACAGGGGGCAATGGCTACACCTTC. The encoded protein is CASSLAGRTGGNGYTF.

The chain recombines TRBV6-5 with TRBJ2-2; no firm D call. CDR3 length equals 13 residues. V dropped 6 bases and J dropped 5 bases, with 10 bases sitting between them. The germline CDR1 and CDR2 sequences are MNHEY and SVGAGI. CDR3 nucleotides: TGTGCCAGCAGGCCCACGGTAACCGGGGAGCTGTTTTTT. Its translation is CASRPTVTGELFF.

The rearrangement joins TRBV6-6 to TRBJ2-5, with 8 bases fitting TRBD1. The CDR3 has 13 amino acids. Trimming removed 6 bases from V and 4 bases from J; junction bases left unmatched: 4. The germline V gene encodes CDR1 MNHNY and CDR2 SVGAGI (reference sequence). The CDR3 DNA follows: TGTGCCAGCAGGAGAGACAGGGGAGAGACCCAGTACTTC. Amino acids: CASRRDRGETQYF.

This clone appeared a single time. The chain carries TRBV30 and TRBJ2-7, with a weak D call TRBD1 (5 bases). This CDR3 has 15 residues. CDR1 GTSNPN and CDR2 SVGIG come from the germline V gene (reference sequence). Deletions cut 3 bases from V and 2 bases from J, with 17 bases between. CDR3 DNA: TGTGCCTGGAGCCTTAACCCGACAGCTACCTACGAGCAGTACTTC. It is translated as CAWSLNPTATYEQYF.

For the CDR3, the DNA is TGTGCCACCAGTGATCCCAAGGGAGCTCAAGAGACCCAGTACTTC. Its translation: CATSDPKGAQETQYF. The chain employs TRBV24-1 and TRBJ2-5; D might be TRBD2 (5 bases). The CDR3 has 15 amino acids. Germline V gene sequence: CDR1 KGHDR, CDR2 SFDVKD. V lost 3 bases and J lost 2, with 12 bases in between.

This clone was observed once. The chain uses TRBV7-9 and TRBJ1-1; D is uncertain. Germline CDR1 and CDR2: SEHNR and FQNEAQ (reference sequence). The CDR3 length is 18 residues. Trimming removed 7 bases from V and 0 bases from J, with 24 bases in between. The CDR3 region is CASIPQRGRTFMNTEAFF. DNA for the CDR3: TGTGCCAGCATACCCCAGAGAGGCAGAACCTTCATGAACACTGAAGCTTTCTTT.

This clone was seen more than once but under ten times. V usage is TRBV5-1 and J usage is TRBJ2-7; TRBD2 aligns across 9 bases. CDR1 and CDR2 (germline): SGHRS, YFSETQ. CDR3 length: 14 residues. V was clipped by 3 bases and J by 4 bases; unmatched bases: 5. CDR3 amino acids: CASSSAGGSYEQYF. The CDR3 region has the DNA TGCGCCAGCAGCTCAGCGGGAGGTAGTTACGAGCAGTACTTC.

This clone was seen a few times. The chain carries TRBV28 and TRBJ1-2; TRBD1 is a possible D gene (5 bases). The ends were cut back, 1 base at V and 6 bases at J, with 9 bases in the middle. The CDR3 spans 13 residues. The germline V gene encodes CDR1 MDHEN and CDR2 SYDVKM. This chain's CDR3 is CASSLLPGNGYTF. DNA for the CDR3: TGTGCCAGCAGTTTATTGCCAGGGAATGGCTACACCTTC.

The table lists this clone with a count of one. The chain carries TRBV20-1 and TRBJ1-3; D is unclear. CDR1 and CDR2 (germline): DFQATT, SNEGSKA (reference sequence). Deletions cut 6 bases from V and 8 bases from J, with 11 bases between. The CDR3 loop spans 11 amino acids. CDR3 in amino acids: CSAPRADTIYF. For the CDR3, the DNA is TGCAGTGCCCCGAGAGCCGACACCATATATTTT.